This T cell receptor (beta chain) comes out of a study of blood T cell repertoires in COVID-19. Study in general: Italy, Spain and the United States were the sources of the convalescent and acute COVID-19 samples.

V was clipped by 3 bases and J by 9 bases, with 15 bases between them. The CDR3 has 13 residues. Germline V gives CDR1 DFQATT, CDR2 SNEGSKA (reference sequence). In the study's own analysis: Cell counts per sample came from amplifying reference gene primers. The assay was immunoSEQ multiplex PCR, and TCRdb's table has in-frame clones only and misses some. From that table come the V and J calls and clone size; the DNA was used to work out D and trimming. The repertoire holds about 21,000 clones, with around three quarters as singletons. The rearrangement uses TRBV20-1 and TRBJ1-3; D may be TRBD1 (6 bases). The sequenced sample consisted of peripheral blood. The sequence was collected from a man in his fifties or sixties with active COVID-19. CDR3 in DNA: TGCAGTGCTAGTGATGGGGGCGCGGGCACCATATATTTT. It specifies CSASDGGAGTIYF.